A selection of T cell receptor beta chains follows, all from one sample in a study of PD-1 blockade in classical Hodgkin lymphoma. The data were produced by immunoSEQ multiplex PCR, yet TCRdb's version contains in-frame clones alone and is incomplete. The table lists some 65,000 clones, 71% of them singletons. The sample consisted of peripheral blood mononuclear cells (PBMCs), taken before the second cycle of nivolumab. These receptors were collected from a human donor with classical Hodgkin lymphoma. Each CDR3 is given with its conserved first and last residue. The order of the fields is D gene, J gene, V gene, clone size, CDR3 DNA, CDR3 protein. The D gene is left open where the match is weak. Clone sizes are given selectively: once, few, many, or a class where the clone is expanded.

>-|TRBJ2-7|TRBV5-1|-
TGCGCCAGCAGCTTGGGGTCGGGGGAAGCCTACGAGCAGTACTTC
CASSLGSGEAYEQYF
>-|TRBJ2-3|TRBV7-6|-
TGTGCCAGCAGCCTCCGGGACTTCACATGGGTAGATACGCAGTATTTT
CASSLRDFTWVDTQYF
>-|TRBJ2-3|TRBV9|-
TGTGCCAGCAGCGTAGGGGTAATCGGGGGAGATACGCAGTATTTT
CASSVGVIGGDTQYF
>-|TRBJ2-7|TRBV9|-
TGTGCCAGCAGCGTAGATGTCCTGTCCTACGAGCAGTACTTC
CASSVDVLSYEQYF
>-|TRBJ1-4|TRBV7-8|few
TGTGCCAGCAGCATCGGGACGGGGGCAACTAATGAAAAACTGTTTTTT
CASSIGTGATNEKLFF
>TRBD1|TRBJ1-2|TRBV6-5|-
TGTGCCAGCAGTTGGGGACAGGGGGCGGTCTATGGCTACACCTTC
CASSWGQGAVYGYTF
>-|TRBJ1-1|TRBV6-5|few
TGTGCCAGCAGGATACAGGGGAACACTGAAGCTTTCTTT
CASRIQGNTEAFF
>-|TRBJ2-7|TRBV29-1|-
TGCAGCGTTGGGCAGGGCCTCGTCCACGAGCAGTACTTC
CSVGQGLVHEQYF
>-|TRBJ2-3|TRBV5-6|-
TGTGCCAGCAGCTTGGTAGAAGATACGCAGTATTTT
CASSLVEDTQYF
>TRBD2|TRBJ2-3|TRBV5-8|-
TGTGCCAGCAGCTTGGTGCGGCGGGGGGGGCGATATACGCAGTATTTT
CASSLVRRGGRYTQYF
>TRBD2|TRBJ2-5|TRBV9|-
TGTGCCAGCAGCGTTAGCGGGGGGCCCGAGACCCAGTACTTC
CASSVSGGPETQYF
>TRBD1|TRBJ2-7|TRBV6-1|-
TGTGCCAGCGCAGGCTCCGGGACAGTCTACGAGCAGTACTTC
CASAGSGTVYEQYF
>-|TRBJ1-2|TRBV6-5|-
TGTGCCAGCAGTGGGGGACGCCTTTATGGCTACACCTTC
CASSGGRLYGYTF
>-|TRBJ1-2|TRBV2|-
TGTGCCAGCAGTGAGGGGGCGGTGAACTATGGCTACACCTTC
CASSEGAVNYGYTF
>-|TRBJ1-2|TRBV27|-
TGTGCCAGCAGTGATCAACGGCTGGTCGGTGGCTACACCTTC
CASSDQRLVGGYTF
>-|TRBJ1-2|TRBV11-2|-
TGTGCCAGCAGCTTAGAGACAGGACATGGCTACACCTTC
CASSLETGHGYTF
>TRBD1|TRBJ1-1|TRBV7-6|-
TGTGCCAGCAGCTTCGGACAGGGGGACACTGAAGCTTTCTTT
CASSFGQGDTEAFF
>-|TRBJ2-1|TRBV12-5|-
TGTGCTAGTGGGGCCGACTTCCCGAGCTCCTACAATGAGCAGTTCTTC
CASGADFPSSYNEQFF
>-|TRBJ2-7|TRBV9|once
TGTGCCAGCAGCGTAGAGGGGCAGGGGAACTTCTACGAGCAGTACTTC
CASSVEGQGNFYEQYF
>-|TRBJ1-1|TRBV2|-
TGTGCCAGCAGAGTTGGGGGGAACACTGAAGCTTTCTTT
CASRVGGNTEAFF
>-|TRBJ2-2|TRBV6-5|medium-sized
TGTGCCAGCGAGACGGGAACCGGGGAGCTGTTTTTT
CASETGTGELFF
>-|TRBJ2-7|TRBV5-1|-
TGCGCCAGCAGCTTATCGGGGGAATCCTACGAGCAGTACTTC
CASSLSGESYEQYF
>-|TRBJ1-1|TRBV5-1|-
TGCGCCAGCATCTCCGGGCCCAAGAACACTGAAGCTTTCTTT
CASISGPKNTEAFF
>-|TRBJ1-4|TRBV5-1|few
TGCGCCAGCAGCCTCGAGGGATTCTTTGAAAAACTGTTTTTT
CASSLEGFFEKLFF
>-|TRBJ1-4|TRBV5-6|-
TGTGCCAGCAACTTAGGAGGTTTTAATGAAAAACTGTTTTTT
CASNLGGFNEKLFF